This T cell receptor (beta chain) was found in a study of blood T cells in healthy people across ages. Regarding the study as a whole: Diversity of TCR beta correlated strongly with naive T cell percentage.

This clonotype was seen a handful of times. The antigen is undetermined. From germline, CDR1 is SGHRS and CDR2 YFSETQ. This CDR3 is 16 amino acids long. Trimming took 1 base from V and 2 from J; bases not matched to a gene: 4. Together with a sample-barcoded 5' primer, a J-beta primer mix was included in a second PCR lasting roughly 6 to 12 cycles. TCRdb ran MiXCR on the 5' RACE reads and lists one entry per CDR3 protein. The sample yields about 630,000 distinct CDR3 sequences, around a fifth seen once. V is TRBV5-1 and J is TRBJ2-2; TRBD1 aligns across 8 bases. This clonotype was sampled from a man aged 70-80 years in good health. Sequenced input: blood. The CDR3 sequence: CASSLPTGDNTGELFF. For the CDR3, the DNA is TGCGCCAGCAGCTTGCCGACAGGGGATAACACCGGGGAGCTGTTTTTT.